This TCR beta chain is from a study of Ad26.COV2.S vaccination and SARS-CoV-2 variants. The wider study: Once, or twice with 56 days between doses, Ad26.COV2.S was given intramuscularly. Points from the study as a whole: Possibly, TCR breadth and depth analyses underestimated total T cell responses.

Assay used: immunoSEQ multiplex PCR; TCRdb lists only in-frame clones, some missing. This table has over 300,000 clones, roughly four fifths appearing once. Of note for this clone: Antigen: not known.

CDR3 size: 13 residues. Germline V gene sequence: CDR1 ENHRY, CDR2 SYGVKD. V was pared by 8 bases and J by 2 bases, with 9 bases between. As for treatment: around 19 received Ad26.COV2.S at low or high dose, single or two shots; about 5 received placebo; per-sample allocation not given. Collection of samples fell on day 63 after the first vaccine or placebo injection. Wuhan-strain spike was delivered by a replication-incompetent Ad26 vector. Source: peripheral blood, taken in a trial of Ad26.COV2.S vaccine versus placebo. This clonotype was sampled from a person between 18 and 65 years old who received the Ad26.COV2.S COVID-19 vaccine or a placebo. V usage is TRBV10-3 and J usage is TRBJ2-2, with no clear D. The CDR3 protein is CAIYDGNTGELFF. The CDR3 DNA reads TGTGCCATCTACGACGGAAACACCGGGGAGCTGTTTTTT.